What follows are 11 T cell receptor beta chains derived from one specimen sequenced in a study of beta chain features in type 1 diabetes (dated by TCRdb to the late 2010s). Receptors were amplified or captured by the immunoSEQ multiplex PCR assay. The High Capacity cDNA Reverse Transcription Kit was used to reverse transcribe all of the isolated RNA, meaning that expressed TCRB transcripts were what got sequenced. Held by TCRdb, this immuneACCESS table contains in-frame sequences only and omits some clones. Under half of the omission traces to an unresolved V gene where checked; the cause of the rest is unknown. This sample is represented by hundreds of thousands of clones; around 68% of them were singletons. In total, the top ten clones hold around 0.05% of the sample. Sequenced input: naive CD4+ T cells from blood. In light of the paper, this sample's cell subset or site label describes: true naive CD4+ T cells. These receptors were taken from a man aged 25 to 40 in good health.

The gene calls are TRBV7-9 and TRBJ2-1; D is unclear. The V end lost 4 bases, the J end lost 2 bases, and 6 bases lay between the germline ends. In germline, CDR1 is SEHNR, CDR2 FQNEAQ (reference sequence). The CDR3 consists of 13 residues. This CDR3 is CASSSSPYNEQFF. CDR3 DNA: TGTGCCAGCAGCTCGTCCCCCTACAATGAGCAGTTCTTC. The variable domain in full, completed from reference TRBV7-9 and TRBJ2-1, reads DTGVSQNPRHKITKRGQNVTFRCDPISEHNRLYWYRQTLGQGPEFLTYFQNEAQLEKSRLLSDRFSAERPKGSFSTLEIQRTEQGDSAMYLCASSSSPYNEQFFGPGTRLTVL.

The rearrangement uses TRBV29-1 and TRBJ1-1; a possible D gene is TRBD1 (6 bases). The CDR3 has 13 amino acids. Trimming stripped 7 bases from V and 0 bases from J, with 12 bases between. Germline assignment: CDR1 SQVTM and CDR2 ANQGSEA. The CDR3 spells CSARDTMNTEAFF. CDR3 nucleotide sequence: TGCAGCGCCCGGGACACTATGAACACTGAAGCTTTCTTT.

This clone occurred a few times. This sequence joins TRBV7-9 and TRBJ2-7; maybe TRBD2 (5 bases). The CDR3 consists of 14 residues. CDR1 and CDR2 from the germline V gene are SEHNR and FQNEAQ (reference sequence). V shed 7 bases and J shed 2 bases, with 15 bases lying between them. The CDR3 DNA reads TGTGCCAGCAAACAAAATGCGGGCCCCTACGAGCAGTACTTC. Protein: CASKQNAGPYEQYF.

This chain joins TRBV29-1 and TRBJ2-1; 8 nucleotides match TRBD2. Germline trimming cut 4 bases from V and 9 bases from J; bases unmatched to any gene: 14. The CDR3 runs to 15 residues. Germline V gene data show CDR1 as SQVTM and CDR2 as ANQGSEA. Here the CDR3 DNA reads TGCAGCGTTGGGGGAGTAGCGGGACTGGAGGGTGAGCAGTTCTTC. This sequence encodes CSVGGVAGLEGEQFF.

CDR3 loop: CAISERQGESPLHF. The CDR3 coding sequence is TGTGCCATCAGTGAACGGCAGGGGGAATCACCCCTCCACTTT. The chain links TRBV10-3 to TRBJ1-6, with 7 bases fitting TRBD1. Germline CDR1 is ENHRY and CDR2 is SYGVKD. Losses at the gene ends were 3 bases for V and 10 bases for J; bases not matched to a gene: 6. The CDR3 totals 14 residues.

The chain uses TRBV30 and TRBJ1-1; unclear D gene. The CDR3 has 12 amino acids. Germline loops: CDR1 GTSNPN, CDR2 SVGIG (reference sequence). Trimming cost V 2 bases and J 1 base, with 5 bases left between them. CDR3 coding DNA: TGTGCCTGGAGTCAGCGGAACACTGAAGCTTTCTTT. Encoded protein: CAWSQRNTEAFF.

This rearrangement joins TRBV10-3 to TRBJ2-7; possibly TRBD1 for D (7 bases). V lost 5 bases to trimming and J lost 4 bases, with 9 bases between them. The germline CDR1 and CDR2 sequences are ENHRY and SYGVKD. CDR3 length equals 12 residues. Written as DNA, the CDR3 is TGTGCCATCAGTCAGGGGGGATACGAGCAGTACTTC. Amino acid sequence: CAISQGGYEQYF.

The chain employs TRBV29-1 and TRBJ2-3, with unresolved D. Per germline, CDR1 SQVTM and CDR2 ANQGSEA. With 4 bases removed from V and 2 bases from J, the gap between germline ends came to 10 bases. CDR3 length: 13 amino acids. CDR3: CSVATLNTDTQYF. DNA of the CDR3: TGCAGCGTTGCTACCTTAAACACAGATACGCAGTATTTT.

This clone was counted a few times. For the CDR3, the DNA is TGTGCCAGTAGTATAGTTACGGCTTATGGAGCCAAAAACATTCAGTACTTC. This codes for CASSIVTAYGAKNIQYF. V gene TRBV19 combines with J gene TRBJ2-4; D is ambiguous. Germline V gene sequence: CDR1 LNHDA, CDR2 SQIVND (reference sequence). Trimming took 1 base from V and 0 from J, leaving 13 bases between them. The CDR3 loop spans 17 amino acids.

The rearrangement links TRBV18 to TRBJ2-7; 14 bases map to TRBD2. The CDR3 contains 17 residues. The J segment lost 6 bases and the V segment lost 3 bases, leaving 10 bases of the junction unmatched. Germline lookup yields CDR1 KGHSH and CDR2 LQKENI. The chain's CDR3 is CASSPIPGLAGAGEQYF. DNA for the CDR3: TGTGCCAGCTCACCGATACCGGGACTAGCGGGAGCAGGCGAGCAGTACTTC.

V is TRBV7-2 and J is TRBJ2-5, with 15 nucleotides matching TRBD2. The J segment lost 1 base and the V segment lost 5 bases, leaving 2 bases of the junction unmatched. CDR3 size: 16 residues. Germline CDR1 is SGHTA and CDR2 is FQGNSA. CDR3 protein: CASSPGLAGGQETQYF. The DNA of the CDR3 is TGTGCCAGCAGCCCGGGACTAGCGGGGGGCCAAGAGACCCAGTACTTC.